The clone carrying this T cell receptor beta chain was picked up a small number of times. A second roughly 6 to 11 cycle PCR used barcoded and J-beta primers. TCRdb re-called the 5' RACE reads with MiXCR, one entry per CDR3 protein. The sample comprises about a million distinct CDR3 sequences, approximately 49% of which are singletons, and 13% rests with the top ten. This sample is part of a study of blood T cells in healthy people across ages. Germline lookup yields CDR1 MNHNY and CDR2 SVGAGI (reference sequence). The CDR3 is 13 residues long. V was pared by 0 bases and J by 12 bases, with 15 bases between.

This sequence was found in a man under 40 in good health. The material sequenced was blood. V gene TRBV6-6 combines with J gene TRBJ2-7; either TRBD1 or TRBD2 may fit D (5 bases each). The DNA for the CDR3 is TGTGCCAGCAGTTACTCCCCCTCGCAGGGACGGTACTTC. This sequence encodes CASSYSPSQGRYF.